This paragraph covers one T cell receptor beta chain sequence. Its matching antigen is unknown. These data belong to a study of CD8 T cells in ankylosing spondylitis. Study results and limitations: It appeared that ankylosing spondylitis blood was characterized by a TCR beta motif of roughly 8 highly homologous variants.

MiXCR was run by TCRdb on the 5' RACE reads, yielding one entry per CDR3 protein. The sample lists about 210,000 distinct CDR3 sequences, about 7.3% occurring once. There are 15 residues in the CDR3. Germline V gene sequence: CDR1 SNHLY, CDR2 FYNNEI. Trimming pared 7 bases from V and 0 bases from J, leaving 16 bases between. The sequence came from a male donor with ankylosing spondylitis. Sequenced sample: blood, either unsorted or a sorted T cell fraction (not recorded which). This chain joins TRBV2 and TRBJ2-7, with D perhaps matching TRBD1 (5 bases). The CDR3 DNA reads as TGTGCCAGCATAGTTATGGGGCTTGACTCCTACGAGCAGTACTTC. This encodes CASIVMGLDSYEQYF.